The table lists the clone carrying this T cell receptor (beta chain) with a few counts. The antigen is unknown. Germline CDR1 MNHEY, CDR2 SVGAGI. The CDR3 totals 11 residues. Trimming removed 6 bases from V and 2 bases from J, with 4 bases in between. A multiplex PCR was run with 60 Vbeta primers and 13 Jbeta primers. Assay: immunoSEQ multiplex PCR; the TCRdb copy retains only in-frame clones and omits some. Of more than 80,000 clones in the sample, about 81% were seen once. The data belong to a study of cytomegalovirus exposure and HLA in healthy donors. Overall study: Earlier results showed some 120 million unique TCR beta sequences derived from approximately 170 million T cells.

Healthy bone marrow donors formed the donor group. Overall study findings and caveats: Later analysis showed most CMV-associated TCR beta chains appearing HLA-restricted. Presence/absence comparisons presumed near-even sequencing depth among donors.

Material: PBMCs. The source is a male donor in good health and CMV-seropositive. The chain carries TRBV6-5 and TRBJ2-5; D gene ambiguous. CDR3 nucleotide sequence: TGTGCCAGCAGCTTACAAGAGACCCAGTACTTC. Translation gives CASSLQETQYF.